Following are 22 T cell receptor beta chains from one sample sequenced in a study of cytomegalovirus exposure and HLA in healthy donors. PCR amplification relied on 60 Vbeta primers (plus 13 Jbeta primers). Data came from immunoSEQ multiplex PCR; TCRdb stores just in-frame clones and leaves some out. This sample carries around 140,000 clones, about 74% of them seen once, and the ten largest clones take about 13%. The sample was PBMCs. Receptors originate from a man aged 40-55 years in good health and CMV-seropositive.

The CDR3 reads CASSQEVRRDGDTQYF. In DNA form, the CDR3 reads TGCGCCAGCAGCCAAGAAGTTCGGCGGGATGGAGATACGCAGTATTTT. The J gene is TRBJ2-3, the V gene TRBV4-3; tentatively, D is TRBD2 (6 bases). CDR3 length equals 16 residues. Trimming pared 0 bases from V and 5 bases from J, leaving 15 bases between. Germline-derived CDR1 and CDR2 are LGHNA and YSLEER.

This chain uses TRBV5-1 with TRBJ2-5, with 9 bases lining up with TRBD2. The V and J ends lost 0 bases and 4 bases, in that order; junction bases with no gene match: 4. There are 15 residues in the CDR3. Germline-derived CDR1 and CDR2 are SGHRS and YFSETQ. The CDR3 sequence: CASSLGAAGGETQYF. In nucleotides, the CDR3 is TGCGCCAGCAGCTTGGGAGCAGCGGGAGGAGAGACCCAGTACTTC.

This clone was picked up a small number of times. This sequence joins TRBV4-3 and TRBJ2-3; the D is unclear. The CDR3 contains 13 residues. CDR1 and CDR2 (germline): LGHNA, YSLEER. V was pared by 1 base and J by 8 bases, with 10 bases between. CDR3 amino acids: CASSQGHPGTQYF. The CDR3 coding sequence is TGCGCCAGCAGCCAAGGTCACCCCGGTACGCAGTATTTT.

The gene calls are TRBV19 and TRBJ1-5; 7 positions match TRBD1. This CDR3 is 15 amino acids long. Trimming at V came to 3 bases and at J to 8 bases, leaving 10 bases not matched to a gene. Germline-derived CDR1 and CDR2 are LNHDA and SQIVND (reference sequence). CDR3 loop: CASSIDRAEFEPQHF. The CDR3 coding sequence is TGTGCCAGTAGTATTGACAGGGCGGAATTTGAGCCCCAGCATTTT.

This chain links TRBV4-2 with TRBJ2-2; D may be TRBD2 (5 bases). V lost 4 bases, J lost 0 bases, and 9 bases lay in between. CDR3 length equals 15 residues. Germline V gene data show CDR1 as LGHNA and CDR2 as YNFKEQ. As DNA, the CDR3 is TGTGCCAGCAGCCGAGGGCAGTCGAACACCGGGGAGCTGTTTTTT. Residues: CASSRGQSNTGELFF.

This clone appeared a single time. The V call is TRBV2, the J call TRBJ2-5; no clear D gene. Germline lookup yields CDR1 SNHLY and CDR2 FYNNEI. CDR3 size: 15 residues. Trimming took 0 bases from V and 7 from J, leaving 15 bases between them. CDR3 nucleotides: TGTGCCAGCAGTGAAGCGCCGGCGCAGGTCTGGACCCAGTACTTC. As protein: CASSEAPAQVWTQYF. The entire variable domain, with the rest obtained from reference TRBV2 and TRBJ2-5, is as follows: EPEVTQTPSHQVTQMGQEVILRCVPISNHLYFYWYRQILGQKVEFLVSFYNNEISEKSEIFDDQFSVERPDGSNFTLKIRSTKLEDSAMYFCASSEAPAQVWTQYFGPGTRLLVL.

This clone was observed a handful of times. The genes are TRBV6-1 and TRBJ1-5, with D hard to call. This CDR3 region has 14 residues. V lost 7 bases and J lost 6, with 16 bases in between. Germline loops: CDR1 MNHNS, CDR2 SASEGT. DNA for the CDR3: TGTGCCAGCAAGAGCGGGCCTTTAGTTCAGCCCCAGCATTTT. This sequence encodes CASKSGPLVQPQHF.

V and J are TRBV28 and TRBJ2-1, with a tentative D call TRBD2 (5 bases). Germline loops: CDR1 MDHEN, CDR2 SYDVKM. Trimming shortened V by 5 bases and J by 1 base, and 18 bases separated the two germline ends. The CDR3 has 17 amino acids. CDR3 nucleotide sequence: TGTGCCAGCAGTCCTCCCGGGCTAGCCGATTCCTACAATGAGCAGTTCTTC. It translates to CASSPPGLADSYNEQFF.

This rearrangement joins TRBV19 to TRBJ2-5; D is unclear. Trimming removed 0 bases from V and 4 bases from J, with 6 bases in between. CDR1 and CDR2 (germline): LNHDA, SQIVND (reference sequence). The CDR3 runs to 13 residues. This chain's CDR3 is CASSIDNRETQYF. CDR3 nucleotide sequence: TGTGCCAGTAGTATAGATAATCGAGAGACCCAGTACTTC.

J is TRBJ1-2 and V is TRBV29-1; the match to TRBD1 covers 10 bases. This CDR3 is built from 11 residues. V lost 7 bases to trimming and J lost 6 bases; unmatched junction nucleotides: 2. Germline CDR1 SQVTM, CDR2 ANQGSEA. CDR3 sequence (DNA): TGCAGCGCCGACAGGGGGCATGGCTACACCTTC. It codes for CSADRGHGYTF.

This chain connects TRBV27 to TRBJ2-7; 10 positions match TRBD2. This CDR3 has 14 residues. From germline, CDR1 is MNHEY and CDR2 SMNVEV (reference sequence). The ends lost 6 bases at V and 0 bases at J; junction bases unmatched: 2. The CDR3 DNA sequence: TGTGCCAGCAGCGGACTAGCGGCCTCCTACGAGCAGTACTTC. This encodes CASSGLAASYEQYF.

This CDR3 reads CASSLEIGANTEAFF. The CDR3 nucleotides are TGCGCCAGCAGCTTGGAAATAGGGGCGAACACTGAAGCTTTCTTT. The J gene is TRBJ1-1, the V gene TRBV5-1; D may be TRBD1 (5 bases). With 0 bases removed from V and 1 base from J, the gap between germline ends came to 10 bases. Germline CDR1 is SGHRS and CDR2 is YFSETQ. The CDR3 sequence is 15 residues long.

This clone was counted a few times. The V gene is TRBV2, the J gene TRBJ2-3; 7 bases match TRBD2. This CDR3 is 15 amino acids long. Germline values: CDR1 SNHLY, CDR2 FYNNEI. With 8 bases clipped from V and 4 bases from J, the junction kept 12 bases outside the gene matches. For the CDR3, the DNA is TGTGCCAGCCGCCCTAGAACGGGAGGCTCAGATACGCAGTATTTT. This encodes CASRPRTGGSDTQYF.

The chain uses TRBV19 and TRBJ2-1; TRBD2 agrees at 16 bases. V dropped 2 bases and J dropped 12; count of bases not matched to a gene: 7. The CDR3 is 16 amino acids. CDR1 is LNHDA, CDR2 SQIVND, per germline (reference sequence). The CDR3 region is CASSISGTSGGAGQFF. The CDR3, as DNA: TGTGCCAGTAGTATATCCGGGACTAGCGGGGGGGCAGGGCAGTTCTTC.

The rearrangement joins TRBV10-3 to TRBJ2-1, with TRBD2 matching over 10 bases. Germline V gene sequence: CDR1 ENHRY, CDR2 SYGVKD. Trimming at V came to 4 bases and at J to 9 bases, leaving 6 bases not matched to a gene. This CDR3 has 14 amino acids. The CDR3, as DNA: TGTGCCATCAGTGCTAGCGGGAGTGAGGGTGAGCAGTTCTTC. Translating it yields CAISASGSEGEQFF.

The DNA of the CDR3 is TGTGCCAGCAGCTTAGATAGGGGGACTAGCGGCACAGATACGCAGTATTTT. Its translation: CASSLDRGTSGTDTQYF. The chain recombines TRBV11-2 with TRBJ2-3, with 10 nucleotides matching TRBD2. This CDR3 is 17 amino acids long. Unmatched junction bases numbered 4, after V lost 0 bases and J lost 1 base. Germline V gene sequence: CDR1 SGHAT, CDR2 FQNNGV.

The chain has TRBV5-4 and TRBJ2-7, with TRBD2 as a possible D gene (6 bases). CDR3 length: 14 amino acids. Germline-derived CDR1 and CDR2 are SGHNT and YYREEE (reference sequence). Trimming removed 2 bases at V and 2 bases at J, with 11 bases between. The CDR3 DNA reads TGTGCCAGCAGCTTTGGGACTCGCCCCTACGAGCAGTACTTC. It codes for CASSFGTRPYEQYF.

Written as DNA, the CDR3 is TGTGCCAGCAGTTTCGACAGAAGGAGAGGTGAAGCTTTCTTT. Translated, it gives CASSFDRRRGEAFF. The J gene is TRBJ1-1, the V gene TRBV7-8, with a weak D call TRBD1 (5 bases). The CDR3 runs to 14 residues. The V gene lost 6 bases and the J gene lost 7 bases, with 18 bases spanning the gap. Germline V lookup: CDR1 SGHVS, CDR2 FQNEAQ.

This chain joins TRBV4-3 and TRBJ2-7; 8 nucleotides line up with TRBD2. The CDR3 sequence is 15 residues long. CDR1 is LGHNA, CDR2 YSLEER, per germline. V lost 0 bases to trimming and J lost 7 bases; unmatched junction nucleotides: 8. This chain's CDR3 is CASSQDSGIHGEQYF. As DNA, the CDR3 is TGCGCCAGCAGCCAAGATAGCGGGATCCACGGGGAGCAGTACTTC.

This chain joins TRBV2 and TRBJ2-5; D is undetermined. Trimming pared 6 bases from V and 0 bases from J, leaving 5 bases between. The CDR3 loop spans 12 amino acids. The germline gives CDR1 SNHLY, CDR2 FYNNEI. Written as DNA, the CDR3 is TGTGCCAGCAGCCGGTACCAAGAGACCCAGTACTTC. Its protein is CASSRYQETQYF.

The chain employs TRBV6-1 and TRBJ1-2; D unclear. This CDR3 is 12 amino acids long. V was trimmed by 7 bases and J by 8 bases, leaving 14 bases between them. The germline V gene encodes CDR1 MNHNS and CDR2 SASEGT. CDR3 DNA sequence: TGTGCCAGCACCGAGGCCGGAGAAGGCTACACCTTC. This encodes CASTEAGEGYTF.

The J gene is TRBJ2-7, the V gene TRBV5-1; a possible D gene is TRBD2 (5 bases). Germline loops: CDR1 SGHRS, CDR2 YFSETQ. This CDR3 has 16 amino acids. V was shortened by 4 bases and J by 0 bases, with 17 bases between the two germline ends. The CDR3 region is CASSPLGLLHSYEQYF. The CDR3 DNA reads TGCGCCAGCAGCCCCCTCGGACTCCTTCACTCCTACGAGCAGTACTTC.